The subject of this entry is one T cell receptor beta chain. The antigen remains unidentified. Profiled with immunoSEQ multiplex PCR; TCRdb holds only in-frame clones, not every one. The profile shows roughly 40,000 clones, 91% of them singletons. This specimen comes from a study of graft-versus-host responses after intestinal transplantation. Findings and caveats of the study: Early HvG declines after transplant were associated with peak circulating GvH clone levels. GvH clones turned up in recipient marrow; some had shown up first in ileum or blood.

The CDR3 is 15 amino acids. Germline CDR1 MDHEN, CDR2 SYDVKM. V lost 3 bases to trimming and J lost 4 bases, with 13 bases between them. The genes are TRBV28 and TRBJ2-1, with TRBD2 as a possible D gene (5 bases). The TCR was taken from a human patient who received an intestinal transplant, so some T cells may come from the graft donor. Here the sequenced sample was PBMCs, taken about 310 days after intestinal transplant. The CDR3 sequence is CASSFDQRDYNEQFF. The DNA of the CDR3 is TGTGCCAGCAGTTTCGACCAGAGGGATTACAATGAGCAGTTCTTC.